Below, 10 T cell receptor beta chains from the same sample are listed, as sequenced in a study of blood T cell repertoires in COVID-19. Clones were read by immunoSEQ multiplex PCR, and TCRdb kept only the in-frame ones, dropping some. The sample has 80,000 or so clones; about 80% are singletons. Sequenced input: peripheral blood. These receptors were taken from a human donor in a cohort sampled during active COVID-19.

The chain couples TRBV29-1 to TRBJ2-2; D gene ambiguous. Germline CDR1 is SQVTM and CDR2 is ANQGSEA. The V end lost 4 bases, the J end lost 0 bases, and 9 bases lay between the germline ends. There are 14 residues in the CDR3. The CDR3 DNA reads as TGCAGCGTTGTCTCCCCCGCGAACACCGGGGAGCTGTTTTTT. Protein: CSVVSPANTGELFF.

The J gene is TRBJ1-5, the V gene TRBV30; TRBD1 agrees at 10 bases. The CDR3 spans 14 residues. Germline CDR1 GTSNPN, CDR2 SVGIG (reference sequence). V trimming: 5 bases; J trimming: 6 bases; junction bases outside the gene matches: 7. The CDR3 is CAWERQGASQPQHF. The CDR3 DNA sequence: TGTGCCTGGGAAAGACAGGGGGCCAGTCAGCCCCAGCATTTT.

The V call is TRBV28, the J call TRBJ1-6, with TRBD1 matching over 8 bases. Germline values: CDR1 MDHEN, CDR2 SYDVKM. V dropped 6 bases and J dropped 6; count of bases not matched to a gene: 4. This CDR3 has 14 amino acids. The CDR3 here is CASRTGDPNSPLHF. In nucleotides, the CDR3 is TGTGCCAGCAGGACAGGGGACCCTAATTCACCCCTCCACTTT.

DNA of the CDR3: TGTGCCAGCAGCCTCGGATGGCAGGGGGGAAACACCATATATTTT. Translation gives CASSLGWQGGNTIYF. This sequence joins TRBV9 and TRBJ1-3, with D possibly matching TRBD1 (6 bases). The germline gives CDR1 SGDLS, CDR2 YYNGEE. V was clipped by 4 bases and J by 4 bases, with 15 bases between them. The CDR3 extends over 15 amino acids. Drawing the rest from reference TRBV9 and TRBJ1-3, the complete variable domain is DSGVTQTPKHLITATGQRVTLRCSPRSGDLSVYWYQQSLDQGLQFLIQYYNGEERAKGNILERFSAQQFPDLHSELNLSSLELGDSALYFCASSLGWQGGNTIYFGEGSWLTVV.

The rearrangement links TRBV2 to TRBJ2-7; D not certain. CDR3 length: 13 amino acids. Germline V gives CDR1 SNHLY, CDR2 FYNNEI. V lost 2 bases to trimming and J lost 3 bases, with 8 bases between them. CDR3 nucleotide sequence: TGTGCCAGCAGTGAAACAGTTTACTACGAGCAGTACTTC. Residues: CASSETVYYEQYF.

The chain recombines TRBV27 with TRBJ2-1, with 9 bases that match TRBD1. The V and J ends lost 3 bases and 6 bases, in that order; junction bases with no gene match: 6. The CDR3 consists of 15 residues. Germline values: CDR1 MNHEY, CDR2 SMNVEV (reference sequence). The CDR3 sequence is CASSLTGGNGNEQFF. CDR3 nucleotides: TGTGCCAGCAGTTTGACAGGGGGAAACGGCAATGAGCAGTTCTTC.

This clone was detected once. This sequence joins TRBV7-2 and TRBJ1-5, with D hard to call. The V and J ends lost 5 bases and 0 bases respectively, with 14 bases between them. The CDR3 is 16 residues long. Germline V gives CDR1 SGHTA, CDR2 FQGNSA. CDR3 in DNA: TGTGCCAGCAGCCCAGTTGGAGGGTTTAGCAATCAGCCCCAGCATTTT. Translated, it gives CASSPVGGFSNQPQHF.

This clone was seen a single time. The chain carries TRBV5-4 and TRBJ2-7, with 12 bases matching TRBD1. In germline, CDR1 is SGHNT, CDR2 YYREEE (reference sequence). V was pared by 4 bases and J by 4 bases, with 6 bases of the junction left unmatched. The CDR3 is made up of 15 amino acids. The CDR3 DNA sequence: TGTGCCAGCAGCCCAGGGGACAGGGGGCAGTACGAGCAGTACTTC. Protein: CASSPGDRGQYEQYF.

The V call is TRBV10-1, the J call TRBJ1-4, with 9 bases that match TRBD1. Germline CDR1 reads WNHNN; CDR2 reads SYGVQD (reference sequence). With V trimmed by 6 bases and J by 8 bases, 10 bases remained unmatched. This CDR3 is built from 15 residues. For the CDR3, the DNA is TGCGCCAGCAGGGAAAAACAGGGGGCGGGGGAAAAACTGTTTTTT. Protein sequence: CASREKQGAGEKLFF.

This clone was observed a handful of times. This chain uses TRBV12-3 or TRBV12-4 with TRBJ2-3; TRBD1 matches 8 bases. CDR3 length: 13 amino acids. Trimming took 3 bases from V and 6 from J; bases not matched to a gene: 2. CDR3 coding DNA: TGTGCCAGCAGTTTCAGGGGGCGGGATACGCAGTATTTT. It specifies CASSFRGRDTQYF.